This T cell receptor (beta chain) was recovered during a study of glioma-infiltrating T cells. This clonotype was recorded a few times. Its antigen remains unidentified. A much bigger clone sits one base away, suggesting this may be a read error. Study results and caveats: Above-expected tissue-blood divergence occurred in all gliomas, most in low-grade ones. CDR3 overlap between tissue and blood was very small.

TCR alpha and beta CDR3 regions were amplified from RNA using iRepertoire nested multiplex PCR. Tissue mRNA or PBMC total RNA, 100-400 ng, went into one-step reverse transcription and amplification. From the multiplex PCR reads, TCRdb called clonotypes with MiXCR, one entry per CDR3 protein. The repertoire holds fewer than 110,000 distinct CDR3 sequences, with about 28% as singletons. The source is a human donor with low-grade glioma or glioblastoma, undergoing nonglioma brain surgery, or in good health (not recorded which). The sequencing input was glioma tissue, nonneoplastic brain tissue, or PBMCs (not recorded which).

The CDR3 sequence is CATTEARQQYF. Written as DNA, the CDR3 is TGTGCCACCACGGAGGCCAGACAGCAGTACTTC. The V call is TRBV28, the J call TRBJ2-7; tentatively, D is TRBD2 (5 bases). Trimming stripped 10 bases from V and 8 bases from J, with 15 bases between. The CDR3 is 11 amino acids. Germline lookup yields CDR1 MDHEN and CDR2 SYDVKM.